This T cell receptor (beta chain) was recovered during a study of blood T cell repertoires in COVID-19. For the study at large: Samples came from the United States, Italy and Spain, spanning acute and convalescent COVID-19. From T cells, B-cell-depleted T cells, or PBMCs came the material, which was cDNA or gDNA.

The germline gives CDR1 PRHDT, CDR2 FYEKMQ (reference sequence). This CDR3 region has 12 residues. Between the trimmed V and J ends, which lost 0 bases and 5 bases, there was a span of 2 bases. The table lists this clone with a count of one. Original handling: Amplifying reference gene primers gave estimates of nucleated cell counts. Sequenced by immunoSEQ multiplex PCR; TCRdb stores in-frame clones only, minus some. The V and J calls and the clone size are those of that table, but D and trimming were determined from the DNA. The sample yields roughly 68,000 clones, about 87% seen once. The receptor was isolated from a woman between 65 and 79 years old with acute or convalescent COVID-19. What was sequenced was peripheral blood. This chain links TRBV13 with TRBJ2-1; no definite D call. CDR3: CASSLGNNEQFF. The CDR3 nucleotides read TGTGCCAGCAGCTTAGGCAACAATGAGCAGTTCTTC. The whole variable domain, remainder taken from reference TRBV13 and TRBJ2-1, is AAGVIQSPRHLIKEKRETATLKCYPIPRHDTVYWYQQGPGQDPQFLISFYEKMQSDKGSIPDRFSAQQFSDYHSELNMSSLELGDSALYFCASSLGNNEQFFGPGTRLTVL.